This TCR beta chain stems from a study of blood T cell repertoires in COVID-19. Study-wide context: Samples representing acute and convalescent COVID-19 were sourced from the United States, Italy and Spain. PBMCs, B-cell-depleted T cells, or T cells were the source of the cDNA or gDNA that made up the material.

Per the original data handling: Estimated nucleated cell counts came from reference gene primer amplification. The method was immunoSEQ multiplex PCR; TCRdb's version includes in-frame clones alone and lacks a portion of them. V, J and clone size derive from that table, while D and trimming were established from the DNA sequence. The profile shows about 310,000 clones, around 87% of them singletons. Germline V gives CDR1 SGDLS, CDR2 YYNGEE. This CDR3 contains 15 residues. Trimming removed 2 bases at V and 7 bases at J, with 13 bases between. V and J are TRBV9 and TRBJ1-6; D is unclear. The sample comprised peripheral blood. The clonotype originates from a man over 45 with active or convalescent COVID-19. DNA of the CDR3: TGTGCCAGCAGCGTTTCTCAGGATCTCAATTCACCCCTCCACTTT. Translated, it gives CASSVSQDLNSPLHF.